The source of this TCR beta chain is a study of cytomegalovirus exposure and HLA in healthy donors. On the study more broadly: Unique TCR beta sequences numbering approximately 100 million came from around 180 million T cells in an earlier analysis. Unique TCRs from HLA-typed donors, approximately 80 million of them, were held in an early data release.

The CDR3 sequence is 12 residues long. Between the trimmed V and J ends, which lost 5 bases and 5 bases, there was a span of 7 bases. Per the germline V gene, CDR1 is LGHNA and CDR2 is YNFKEQ. About this clone itself: What it recognizes is unknown.

13 Jbeta primers and 60 Vbeta primers were used for the PCR. Generated by immunoSEQ multiplex PCR, the TCRdb table keeps only in-frame clones and is missing some. The sample consists of approximately 140,000 clones, around 83% of them appearing once. Study observations and caveats: Accurate HLA-A and HLA-B prediction from TCR beta sequences was reported for most subjects. What a later analysis showed was that several of the most significant clusters appeared linked to common viral pathogens.

The clonotype comes from a man in his forties or fifties in good health and CMV-seronegative. V gene TRBV4-2 combines with J gene TRBJ2-1; D ambiguous. Material: PBMCs. CDR3 amino acids: CASSSLHNEQFF. For the CDR3, the DNA is TGTGCCAGCAGCAGCCTTCACAATGAGCAGTTCTTC.